Only a few counts were recorded for the clone carrying this TCR beta chain. Its antigen is unknown. The data are from a study of regulatory T cells in long-lasting Graves disease. For the study at large: To qualify as persistent, Graves' disease required over 5 years of antithyroid drugs with positive TSH receptor antibodies.

This sample's time point: persistent/refractory GD, antithyroid drugs over 5 years with positive TRAb. Construction of the TCR library relied on RNA isolated from PBMCs. Approximately 9 milliliters of peripheral blood were taken and placed in EDTA tubes. V lost 4 bases to trimming and J lost 5 bases; unmatched junction nucleotides: 7. The CDR3 is made up of 15 amino acids. Regarding the study as a whole: Clonotypes that were public and shared totalled 2,500 to 3,500 in persistent patients versus roughly 1,000 in new patients.

Building of the TCR beta libraries involved iRepertoire HTBI primers and Arm-PCR of CDR3 regions. In TCRdb, the multiplex PCR reads were re-called with MiXCR into one record per CDR3 protein. The sample lists over 650,000 distinct CDR3 sequences; about 30% were seen once. The origin of this receptor is a female donor with Graves disease. The chain uses TRBV12-3 or TRBV12-4 and TRBJ1-1; 10 nucleotides match TRBD1. The material was peripheral blood mononuclear cells (PBMCs), obtained when the disease was refractory, from a patient treated with antithyroid drugs. The CDR3: CASSSGDRGYTEAFF. The CDR3 nucleotides are TGTGCCAGCAGTTCGGGGGACAGGGGATATACTGAAGCTTTCTTT.